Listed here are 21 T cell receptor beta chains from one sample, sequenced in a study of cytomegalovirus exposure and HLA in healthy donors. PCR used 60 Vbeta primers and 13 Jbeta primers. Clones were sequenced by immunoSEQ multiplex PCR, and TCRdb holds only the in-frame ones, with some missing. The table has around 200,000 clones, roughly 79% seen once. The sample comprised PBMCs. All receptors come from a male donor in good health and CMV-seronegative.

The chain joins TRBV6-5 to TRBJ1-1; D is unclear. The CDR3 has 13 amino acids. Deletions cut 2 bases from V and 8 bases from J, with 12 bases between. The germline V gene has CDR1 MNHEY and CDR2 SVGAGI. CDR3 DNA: TGTGCCAGCAGTTACGGGAGTCAGACGGAAGCTTTCTTT. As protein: CASSYGSQTEAFF.

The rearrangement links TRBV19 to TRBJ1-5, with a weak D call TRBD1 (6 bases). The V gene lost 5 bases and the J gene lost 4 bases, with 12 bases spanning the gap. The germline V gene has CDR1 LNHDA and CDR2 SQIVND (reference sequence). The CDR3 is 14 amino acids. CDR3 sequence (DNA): TGTGCCAGTAGTCTCCGGGACAATAATCAGCCCCAGCATTTT. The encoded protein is CASSLRDNNQPQHF. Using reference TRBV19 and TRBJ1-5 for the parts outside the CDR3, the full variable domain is DGGITQSPKYLFRKEGQNVTLSCEQNLNHDAMYWYRQDPGQGLRLIYYSQIVNDFQKGDIAEGYSVSREKKESFPLTVTSAQKNPTAFYLCASSLRDNNQPQHFGDGTRLSIL.

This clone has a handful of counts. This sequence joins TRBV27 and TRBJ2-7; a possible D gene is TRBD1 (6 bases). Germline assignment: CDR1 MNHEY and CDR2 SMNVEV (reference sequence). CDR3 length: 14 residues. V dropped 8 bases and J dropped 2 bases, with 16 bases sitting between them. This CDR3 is CASCVRAGAYEQYF. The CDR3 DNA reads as TGTGCCAGCTGTGTGCGGGCAGGGGCCTACGAGCAGTACTTC.

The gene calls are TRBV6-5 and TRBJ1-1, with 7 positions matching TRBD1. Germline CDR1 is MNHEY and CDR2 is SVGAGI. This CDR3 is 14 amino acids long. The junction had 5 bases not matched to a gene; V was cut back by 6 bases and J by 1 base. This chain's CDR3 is CASSYRTGNTEAFF. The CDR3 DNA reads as TGTGCCAGCAGCTACCGGACAGGGAACACTGAAGCTTTCTTT.

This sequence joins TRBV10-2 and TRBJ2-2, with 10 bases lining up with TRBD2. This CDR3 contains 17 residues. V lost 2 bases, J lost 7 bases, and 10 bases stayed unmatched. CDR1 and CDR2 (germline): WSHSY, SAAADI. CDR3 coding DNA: TGCGCCAGCAGTGAGACTAGCGGGGTTCTATCGGGCGGGGAGCTGTTTTTT. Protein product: CASSETSGVLSGGELFF.

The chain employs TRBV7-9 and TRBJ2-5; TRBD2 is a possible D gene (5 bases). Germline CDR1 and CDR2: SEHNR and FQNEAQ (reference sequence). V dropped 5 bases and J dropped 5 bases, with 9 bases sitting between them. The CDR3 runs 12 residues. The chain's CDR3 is CASSPPGETQYF. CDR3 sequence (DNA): TGTGCCAGCAGCCCACCGGGGGAGACCCAGTACTTC.

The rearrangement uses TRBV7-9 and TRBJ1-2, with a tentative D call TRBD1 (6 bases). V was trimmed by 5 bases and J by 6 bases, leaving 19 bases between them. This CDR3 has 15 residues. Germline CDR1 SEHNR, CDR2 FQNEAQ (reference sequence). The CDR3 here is CASSTSGGRVDGYTF. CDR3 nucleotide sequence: TGTGCCAGCAGCACATCCGGGGGGCGGGTCGATGGCTACACCTTC.

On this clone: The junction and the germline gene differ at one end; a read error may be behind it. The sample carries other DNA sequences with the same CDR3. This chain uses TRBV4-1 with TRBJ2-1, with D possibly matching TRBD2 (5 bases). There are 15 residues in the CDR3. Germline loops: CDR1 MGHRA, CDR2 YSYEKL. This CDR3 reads CASSQAAVSYNEQFF. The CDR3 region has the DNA TGCGCCAGCAGCCAAGCAGCGGTCTCCTACAATGAACAGTTCTTC.

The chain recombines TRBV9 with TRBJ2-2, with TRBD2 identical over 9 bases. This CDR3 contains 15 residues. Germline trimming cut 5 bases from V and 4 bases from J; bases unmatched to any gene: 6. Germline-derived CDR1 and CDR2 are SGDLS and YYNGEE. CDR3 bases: TGTGCCAGCAGTAGAGCGGGGGGTCCCACCGGGGAGCTGTTTTTT. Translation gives CASSRAGGPTGELFF.

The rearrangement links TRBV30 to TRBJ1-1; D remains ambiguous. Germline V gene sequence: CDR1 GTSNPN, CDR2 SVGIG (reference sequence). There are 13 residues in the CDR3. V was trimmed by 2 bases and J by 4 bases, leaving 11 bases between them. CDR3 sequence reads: CAWSTGGGTEAFF. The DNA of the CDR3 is TGTGCCTGGAGTACGGGAGGTGGCACTGAAGCTTTCTTT. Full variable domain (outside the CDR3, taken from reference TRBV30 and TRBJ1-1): SQTIHQWPATLVQPVGSPLSLECTVEGTSNPNLYWYRQAAGRGLQLLFYSVGIGQISSEVPQNLSASRPQDRQFILSSKKLLLSDSGFYLCAWSTGGGTEAFFGQGTRLTVV.

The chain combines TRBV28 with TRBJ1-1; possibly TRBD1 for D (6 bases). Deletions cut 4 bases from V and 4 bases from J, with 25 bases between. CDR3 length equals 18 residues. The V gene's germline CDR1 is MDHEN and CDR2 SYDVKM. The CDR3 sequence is CASSWTEAGGGGGTEAFF. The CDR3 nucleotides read TGTGCCAGCAGTTGGACAGAGGCCGGGGGTGGGGGGGGCACTGAAGCTTTCTTT. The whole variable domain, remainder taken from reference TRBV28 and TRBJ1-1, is DVKVTQSSRYLVKRTGEKVFLECVQDMDHENMFWYRQDPGLGLRLIYFSYDVKMKEKGDIPEGYSVSREKKERFSLILESASTNQTSMYLCASSWTEAGGGGGTEAFFGQGTRLTVV.

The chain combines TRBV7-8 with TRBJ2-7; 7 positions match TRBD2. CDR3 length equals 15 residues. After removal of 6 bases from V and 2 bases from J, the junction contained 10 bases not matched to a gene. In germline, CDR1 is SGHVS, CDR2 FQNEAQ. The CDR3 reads CASSRILAGAYEQYF. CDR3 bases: TGTGCCAGCAGTCGAATTCTGGCGGGAGCCTACGAGCAGTACTTC.

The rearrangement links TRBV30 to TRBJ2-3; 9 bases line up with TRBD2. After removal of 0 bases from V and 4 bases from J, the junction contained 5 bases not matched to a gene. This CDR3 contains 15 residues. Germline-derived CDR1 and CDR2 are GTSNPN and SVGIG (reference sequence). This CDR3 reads CAWSVGTSRPDTQYF. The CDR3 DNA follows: TGTGCCTGGAGTGTAGGGACTAGCAGGCCAGATACGCAGTATTTT. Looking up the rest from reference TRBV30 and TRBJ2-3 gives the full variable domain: SQTIHQWPATLVQPVGSPLSLECTVEGTSNPNLYWYRQAAGRGLQLLFYSVGIGQISSEVPQNLSASRPQDRQFILSSKKLLLSDSGFYLCAWSVGTSRPDTQYFGPGTRLTVL.

The chain's CDR3 is CASGGGEQYF. In DNA form, the CDR3 reads TGTGCCAGCGGAGGTGGCGAGCAGTACTTC. The chain is built from TRBV6-5 and TRBJ2-5, with D perhaps TRBD2 (5 bases). The J call is in doubt because the DNA end fits TRBJ2-7 better. This CDR3 spans 10 amino acids. Germline V gives CDR1 MNHEY, CDR2 SVGAGI.

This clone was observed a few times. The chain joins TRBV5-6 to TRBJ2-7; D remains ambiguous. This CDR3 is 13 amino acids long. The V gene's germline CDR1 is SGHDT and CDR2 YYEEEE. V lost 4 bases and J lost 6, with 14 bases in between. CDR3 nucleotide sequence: TGTGCCAGCAGCCTATCCAAGAACTCCGAGCAGTACTTC. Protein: CASSLSKNSEQYF.

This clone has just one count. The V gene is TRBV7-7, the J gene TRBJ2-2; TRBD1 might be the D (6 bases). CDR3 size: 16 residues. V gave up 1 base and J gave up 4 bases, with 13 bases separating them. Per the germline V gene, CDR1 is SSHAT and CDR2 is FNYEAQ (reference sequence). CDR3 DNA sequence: TGTGCCAGCAGCTTAGTAGCAGGGGCCGGCACCGGGGAGCTGTTTTTT. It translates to CASSLVAGAGTGELFF. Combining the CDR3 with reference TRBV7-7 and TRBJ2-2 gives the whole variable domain GAGVSQSPRYKVTKRGQDVTLRCDPISSHATLYWYQQALGQGPEFLTYFNYEAQPDKSGLPSDRFSAERPEGSISTLTIQRTEQRDSAMYRCASSLVAGAGTGELFFGEGSRLTVL.

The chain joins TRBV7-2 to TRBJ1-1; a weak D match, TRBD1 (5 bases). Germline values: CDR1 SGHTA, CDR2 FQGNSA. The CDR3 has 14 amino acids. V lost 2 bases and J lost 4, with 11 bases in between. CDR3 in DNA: TGTGCCAGCAGCTTATCAGGGAGGGGCACTGAAGCTTTCTTT. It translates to CASSLSGRGTEAFF.

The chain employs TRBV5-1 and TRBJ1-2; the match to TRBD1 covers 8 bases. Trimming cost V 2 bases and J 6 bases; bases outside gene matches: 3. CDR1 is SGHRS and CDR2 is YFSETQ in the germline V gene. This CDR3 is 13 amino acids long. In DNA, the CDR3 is TGCGCCAGCAGCTTTGGACAGGGCAATGGCTACACCTTC. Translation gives CASSFGQGNGYTF.

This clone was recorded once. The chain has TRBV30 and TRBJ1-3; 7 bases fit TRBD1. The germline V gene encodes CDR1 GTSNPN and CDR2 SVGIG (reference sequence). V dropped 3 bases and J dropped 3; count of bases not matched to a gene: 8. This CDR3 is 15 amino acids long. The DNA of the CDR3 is TGTGCCTGGAGCCACCAGGGGGAGATTGGAAACACCATATATTTT. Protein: CAWSHQGEIGNTIYF.

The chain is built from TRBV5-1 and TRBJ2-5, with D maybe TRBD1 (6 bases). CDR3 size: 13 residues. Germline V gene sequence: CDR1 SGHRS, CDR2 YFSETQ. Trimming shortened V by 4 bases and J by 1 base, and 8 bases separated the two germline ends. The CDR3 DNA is TGCGCCAGCAGCCAGGGGCCCCAAGAGACCCAGTACTTC. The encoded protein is CASSQGPQETQYF.

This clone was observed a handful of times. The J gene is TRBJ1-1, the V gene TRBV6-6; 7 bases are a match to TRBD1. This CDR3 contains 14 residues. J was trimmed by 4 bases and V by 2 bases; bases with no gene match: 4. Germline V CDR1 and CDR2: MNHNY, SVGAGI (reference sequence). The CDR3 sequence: CASSYDQGGTEAFF. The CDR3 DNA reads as TGTGCCAGCAGTTACGATCAGGGGGGCACTGAAGCTTTCTTT.